Shown below are 14 T cell receptor beta chains from a single sample sequenced in a study of PD-1 blockade in classical Hodgkin lymphoma. Sample time point: cycle 4 day 1 (C4D1), after more than five weeks of nivolumab. Each patient's relapse followed autologous stem cell transplantation, and brentuximab vedotin exposure varied. Measured with immunoSEQ multiplex PCR; TCRdb has only the in-frame clones, and not every one. The sample lists about 50,000 clones; almost 90% were seen once. The sequences come from peripheral blood mononuclear cells (PBMCs), collected before the fourth cycle of nivolumab. The receptors come from a human donor with classical Hodgkin lymphoma.

Here the CDR3 reads CASHPYNSYEQYF. The DNA for the CDR3 is TGTGCCAGTCACCCGTATAATTCCTACGAGCAGTACTTC. The rearrangement links TRBV19 to TRBJ2-7; D remains unclear. Germline CDR1 LNHDA, CDR2 SQIVND (reference sequence). Trimming removed 8 bases from V and 1 base from J, with 12 bases in between. The CDR3 contains 13 residues.

This chain connects TRBV4-1 to TRBJ2-7; D call uncertain. Germline V gene data show CDR1 as MGHRA and CDR2 as YSYEKL. Trimming cost V 0 bases and J 2 bases, with 8 bases left between them. This CDR3 has 14 amino acids. In nucleotides, the CDR3 is TGCGCCAGCAGCCAAGAGGGCGGAGCCTACGAGCAGTACTTC. Protein: CASSQEGGAYEQYF.

V usage is TRBV5-6 and J usage is TRBJ1-1; D is perhaps TRBD1 (5 bases). This CDR3 comprises 16 residues. Per germline, CDR1 SGHDT and CDR2 YYEEEE. Trimming shortened V by 2 bases and J by 1 base, and 15 bases separated the two germline ends. Here the CDR3 reads CASSFRVGQGNTEAFF. The CDR3, as DNA: TGTGCCAGCAGCTTTCGAGTAGGTCAGGGGAACACTGAAGCTTTCTTT.

The chain carries TRBV27 and TRBJ2-7; TRBD1 matches 7 bases. Trimming removed 5 bases from V and 3 bases from J; junction bases left unmatched: 10. The CDR3 is made up of 15 amino acids. Germline CDR1 reads MNHEY; CDR2 reads SMNVEV (reference sequence). CDR3 DNA sequence: TGTGCCAGCAGTATAAAGAGGACAGGAGGCTACGAGCAGTACTTC. Protein: CASSIKRTGGYEQYF.

The chain joins TRBV7-8 to TRBJ1-5; 8 bases are shared with TRBD1. V lost 2 bases, J lost 2 bases, and 17 bases stayed unmatched. The CDR3 spans 20 residues. Germline assignment: CDR1 SGHVS and CDR2 FQNEAQ. This chain's CDR3 is CASSLRGGPTGGLGNQPQHF. Here the CDR3 DNA reads TGTGCCAGCAGCTTACGTGGGGGGCCAACAGGGGGTCTCGGCAATCAGCCCCAGCATTTT. Full variable domain (rest looked up from reference TRBV7-8 and TRBJ1-5): GAGVSQSPRYKVAKRGQDVALRCDPISGHVSLFWYQQALGQGPEFLTYFQNEAQLDKSGLPSDRFFAERPEGSVSTLKIQRTQQEDSAVYLCASSLRGGPTGGLGNQPQHFGDGTRLSIL.

V and J are TRBV15 and TRBJ2-7; weak D call: TRBD1 (5 bases). CDR3 length: 12 amino acids. V lost 5 bases and J lost 3, with 8 bases in between. Germline assignment: CDR1 LNHNV and CDR2 YYDKDF (reference sequence). The CDR3 nucleotides read TGTGCCACCAGCGGGCAGGGCTACGAGCAGTACTTC. Translation gives CATSGQGYEQYF.

This chain links TRBV29-1 with TRBJ1-2; D perhaps matches TRBD1 (5 bases). Trimming shortened V by 7 bases and J by 6 bases, and 12 bases separated the two germline ends. The CDR3 spans 11 residues. The germline CDR1 and CDR2 sequences are SQVTM and ANQGSEA. CDR3 residues: CSDWATDGYTF. CDR3 DNA sequence: TGCAGCGATTGGGCGACAGATGGCTACACCTTC.

This clone was seen more than once but under ten times. The V and J genes are TRBV7-9 and TRBJ1-5; possibly TRBD1 for D (5 bases). Trimming took 5 bases from V and 7 from J, leaving 12 bases between them. The CDR3 sequence is 13 residues long. The V gene's germline CDR1 is SEHNR and CDR2 FQNEAQ (reference sequence). The CDR3 loop reads CASSVQDGQPQHF. The CDR3 nucleotides are TGTGCCAGCAGCGTACAGGATGGGCAGCCCCAGCATTTT.

The gene calls are TRBV7-3 and TRBJ2-1; TRBD2 aligns across 9 bases. V was pared by 1 base and J by 9 bases, with 7 bases of the junction left unmatched. The CDR3 extends over 15 amino acids. CDR1 and CDR2 from the germline V gene are SGHTA and FQGTGA. The CDR3 sequence is CASSLKSSGRSEQFF. In nucleotides, the CDR3 is TGTGCCAGCAGCTTAAAATCCAGCGGGAGGTCTGAGCAGTTCTTC.

The chain combines TRBV28 with TRBJ2-3; D is perhaps TRBD2 (6 bases). V shed 6 bases and J shed 14 bases, with 12 bases lying between them. CDR3 length: 10 residues. Per the germline V gene, CDR1 is MDHEN and CDR2 is SYDVKM. The CDR3 protein is CASRAGLLYF. In DNA, the CDR3 is TGTGCCAGCAGGGCGGGACTTCTGTATTTT.

The V call is TRBV7-9, the J call TRBJ2-3; no definite D call. Per germline, CDR1 SEHNR and CDR2 FQNEAQ (reference sequence). CDR3 size: 10 residues. V lost 8 bases and J lost 2, with 2 bases in between. The CDR3 DNA follows: TGTGCCAGCTACACAGATACGCAGTATTTT. This translates into CASYTDTQYF.

This clone showed up just once. The chain couples TRBV29-1 to TRBJ2-1; D remains ambiguous. Between the trimmed V and J ends, which lost 6 bases and 5 bases, there was a span of 20 bases. CDR1 and CDR2 (germline): SQVTM, ANQGSEA. CDR3 length equals 15 residues. The CDR3 DNA sequence: TGCAGCGTCAGTGTGGATCCCACGGAAAACAATGAGCAGTTCTTC. It codes for CSVSVDPTENNEQFF.

This chain joins TRBV13 and TRBJ2-7; 8 bases map to TRBD1. CDR3 length equals 11 residues. The J segment lost 12 bases and the V segment lost 5 bases, leaving 6 bases of the junction unmatched. In germline, CDR1 is PRHDT, CDR2 FYEKMQ (reference sequence). The CDR3 reads CASSQDRVPYF. CDR3 nucleotide sequence: TGTGCCAGCAGCCAGGACAGGGTTCCGTACTTC.

This chain joins TRBV14 and TRBJ2-1; 12 bases fit TRBD2. This CDR3 is 12 amino acids long. The junction had 2 bases not matched to a gene; V was cut back by 4 bases and J by 13 bases. Germline CDR1 and CDR2: SGHDN and FVKESK. The chain's CDR3 is CASSPTSGSQFF. CDR3 coding DNA: TGTGCCAGCAGCCCGACTAGCGGGAGTCAGTTCTTC.